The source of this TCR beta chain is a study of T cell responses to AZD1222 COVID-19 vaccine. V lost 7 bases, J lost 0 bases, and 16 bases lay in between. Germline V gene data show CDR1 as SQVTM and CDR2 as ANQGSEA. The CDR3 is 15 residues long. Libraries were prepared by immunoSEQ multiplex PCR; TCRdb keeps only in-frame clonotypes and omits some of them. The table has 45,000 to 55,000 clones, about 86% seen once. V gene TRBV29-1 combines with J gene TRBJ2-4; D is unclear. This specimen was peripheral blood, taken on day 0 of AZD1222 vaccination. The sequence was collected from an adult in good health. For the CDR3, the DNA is TGCAGCGACCGGTTTGAGGCCCTAGCCAAAAACATTCAGTACTTC. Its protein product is CSDRFEALAKNIQYF. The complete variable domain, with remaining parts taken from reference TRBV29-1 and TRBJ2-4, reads SAVISQKPSRDICQRGTSLTIQCQVDSQVTMMFWYRQQPGQSLTLIATANQGSEATYESGFVIDKFPISRPNLTFSTLTVSNMSPEDSSIYLCSDRFEALAKNIQYFGAGTRLSVL.